Sequencing of this T cell receptor beta chain was carried out in a study of T cell repertoires in cytomegalovirus infection. Background on the study: In public TCR beta signatures, there were indications of both CMV infection and matching HLA type.

TCRdb processed the reads anew with MiXCR; each CDR3 protein has one entry. The sample includes approximately 910,000 distinct CDR3 sequences, approximately 31% of them seen just once. A remark on this clonotype: Antigen specificity is unknown.

Germline CDR1 is MNHEY and CDR2 is SVGAGI. CDR3 size: 14 residues. V was trimmed by 2 bases and J by 1 base, leaving 7 bases between them. Overall study findings and caveats: Accumulated public TCR beta family frequency recognized individuals carrying CMV together with the relevant HLA. CMV-specific TCR beta clonotypes restricted by HLA-C were the ones dominating the ex vivo response.

This chain uses TRBV6-5 with TRBJ2-3; the D gene is possibly TRBD1 (5 bases). The sample was cultured CD8+ T cells from PBMCs, taken from culture after CMV antigen stimulation. The source is a human donor in good health (CMV status not recorded). Some clones in this sample may be carry-over from other donors' samples. CDR3 bases: TGTGCCAGCAGTTACCTACAGGGCACAGATACGCAGTATTTT. Translation: CASSYLQGTDTQYF.